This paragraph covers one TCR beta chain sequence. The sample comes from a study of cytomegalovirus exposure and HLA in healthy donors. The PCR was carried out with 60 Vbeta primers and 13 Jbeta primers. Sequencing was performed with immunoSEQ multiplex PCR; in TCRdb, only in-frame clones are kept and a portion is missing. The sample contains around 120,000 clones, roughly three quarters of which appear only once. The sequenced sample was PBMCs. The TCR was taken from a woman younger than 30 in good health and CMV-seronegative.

The CDR3 loop is CASNAGGEDTEAFF. CDR3 coding DNA: TGTGCCAGCAACGCAGGGGGCGAGGACACTGAAGCTTTCTTT. The chain employs TRBV6-1 and TRBJ1-1; 8 bases are a match to TRBD1. The CDR3 spans 14 residues. The trim removed 7 bases at V and 3 bases at J, leaving 7 bases unmatched. Looked up from germline, CDR1 is MNHNS and CDR2 is SASEGT.